Listed here are 19 T cell receptor beta chains from one sample, sequenced in a study of T cell repertoires in cytomegalovirus infection. TCRdb called the reads again in MiXCR, with one record for every CDR3 protein. In the table there are about 190,000 distinct CDR3 sequences, roughly 28% of which are singletons. Sequencing was carried out using PBMCs. The source is a human donor in good health (CMV status not recorded). Some clones in this sample may be carry-over from other donors' samples.

V and J are TRBV27 and TRBJ1-1; D possibly corresponds to TRBD1 (6 bases). This CDR3 region has 16 residues. The germline V gene encodes CDR1 MNHEY and CDR2 SMNVEV (reference sequence). The V end was cut by 5 bases, the J end by 2 bases, with 18 bases between. Here the CDR3 reads CASSPQTGSLNTEAFF. The CDR3 DNA reads TGTGCCAGCAGTCCTCAGACAGGTTCCTTAAACACTGAAGCTTTCTTT.

For this clonotype: At one boundary the junction diverges from the germline segment, which might be a read error. J is TRBJ1-6 and V is TRBV7-6, with TRBD1 identical over 7 bases. CDR1 SGHVS and CDR2 FNYEAQ come from the germline V gene. The CDR3 contains 13 residues. In nucleotides, the CDR3 is TGTGCTAGCAGCTCTTCACAGGGGTCACCCCTCCACTTT. Residues: CASSSSQGSPLHF. Full variable domain (missing parts from reference TRBV7-6 and TRBJ1-6): GAGVSQSPRYKVTKRGQDVALRCDPISGHVSLYWYRQALGQGPEFLTYFNYEAQQDKSGLPNDRFSAERPEGSISTLTIQRTEQRDSAMYRCASSSSQGSPLHFGNGTRLTVT.

This clonotype was found a few times. V and J are TRBV11-2 and TRBJ1-1; a weak D match, TRBD1 (5 bases). The V gene's germline CDR1 is SGHAT and CDR2 FQNNGV. V was pared by 5 bases and J by 7 bases, with 14 bases between. CDR3 length equals 13 residues. The CDR3 bases are TGTGCCAGCAGCCTCTCTAGGGGTAGTGAAGCTTTCTTT. Its translation is CASSLSRGSEAFF.

The rearrangement links TRBV12-3 or TRBV12-4 to TRBJ1-5; TRBD1 might be the D (6 bases). Trimming stripped 6 bases from V and 2 bases from J, with 17 bases between. This CDR3 comprises 16 residues. The CDR3 here is CASSLEPNRGNQPQHF. The CDR3 DNA is TGTGCCAGCAGCCTCGAACCCAACAGGGGCAATCAGCCCCAGCATTTT.

Only one count was recorded for this clonotype. This sequence joins TRBV20-1 and TRBJ1-1; TRBD1 might be the D (6 bases). Trimming stripped 0 bases from V and 6 bases from J, with 11 bases between. Looked up from germline, CDR1 is DFQATT and CDR2 is SNEGSKA (reference sequence). The CDR3 runs 13 residues. This CDR3 is CSAREGADAEAFF. The CDR3 nucleotides read TGCAGTGCTAGAGAGGGGGCTGACGCTGAAGCTTTCTTT.

About this clonotype itself: A read error may produce the germline difference seen at one junction end. The rearrangement links TRBV7-7 to TRBJ2-5; TRBD1 is a possible D gene (5 bases). The CDR3 has 13 amino acids. Germline V gene data show CDR1 as SSHAT and CDR2 as FNYEAQ (reference sequence). CDR3 sequence: CASSLDRQETQYF. The CDR3 region has the DNA TGTGCTAGCAGCCTCGACAGACAAGAGACCCAGTACTTC.

This rearrangement joins TRBV2 to TRBJ2-6; D might be TRBD1 (5 bases). From germline, CDR1 is SNHLY and CDR2 FYNNEI. The V and J ends lost 0 bases and 4 bases respectively, with 13 bases between them. The CDR3 covers 17 residues. CDR3 nucleotide sequence: TGTGCCAGCAGTGAAGCGCGGCAGGGTGCCGGGGCCAACGTCCTGACTTTC. It specifies CASSEARQGAGANVLTF.

This chain uses TRBV6-2 or TRBV6-3 with TRBJ2-7, with unresolved D. V was pared by 6 bases and J by 8 bases, with 8 bases between. Germline V gene sequence: CDR1 MNHEY, CDR2 SVGEGT. The length of the CDR3 is 10 residues. The CDR3 coding sequence is TGTGCCAGCAGCAACCAGAAGCAGTACTTC. This translates into CASSNQKQYF.

The V call is TRBV7-2, the J call TRBJ2-7, with 14 bases matching TRBD2. V was clipped by 8 bases and J by 5 bases; unmatched bases: 5. Germline V CDR1 and CDR2: SGHTA, FQGNSA. The CDR3 covers 14 residues. CDR3 in DNA: TGTGCCAGCGGACTAGCGGGGGGAAATAACGAGCAGTACTTC. This gives the protein CASGLAGGNNEQYF.

This chain connects TRBV7-2 to TRBJ1-4; D not resolved. Trimming took off 8 bases at V and 0 bases at J, with 10 bases between the two ends. This CDR3 spans 14 amino acids. CDR1 is SGHTA and CDR2 is FQGNSA in the germline V gene. For the CDR3, the DNA is TGTGCCAGCGGAACCCAAGCAACTAATGAAAAACTGTTTTTT. Translating it yields CASGTQATNEKLFF. The complete variable domain, with remaining parts taken from reference TRBV7-2 and TRBJ1-4, reads GAGVSQSPSNKVTEKGKDVELRCDPISGHTALYWYRQSLGQGLEFLIYFQGNSAPDKSGLPSDRFSAERTGGSVSTLTIQRTQQEDSAVYLCASGTQATNEKLFFGSGTQLSVL.

The chain employs TRBV7-2 and TRBJ2-3; D is ambiguous. CDR1 and CDR2 from the germline V gene are SGHTA and FQGNSA. V was clipped by 4 bases and J by 3 bases, with 8 bases between them. The CDR3 contains 13 residues. Here the CDR3 DNA reads TGTGCCAGCAGCTCAGATAGAACAGATACGCAGTATTTT. Amino acids: CASSSDRTDTQYF. The whole variable domain, filled in from reference TRBV7-2 and TRBJ2-3, reads GAGVSQSPSNKVTEKGKDVELRCDPISGHTALYWYRQSLGQGLEFLIYFQGNSAPDKSGLPSDRFSAERTGGSVSTLTIQRTQQEDSAVYLCASSSDRTDTQYFGPGTRLTVL.

This clonotype appeared a few times. The chain carries TRBV29-1 and TRBJ1-3; D remains unclear. The V gene's germline CDR1 is SQVTM and CDR2 ANQGSEA. Trimming shortened V by 6 bases and J by 4 bases, and 13 bases separated the two germline ends. The CDR3 length is 13 residues. The CDR3 DNA is TGCAGCGTAACACCTCCGCAAGGAAACACCATATATTTT. Its translation: CSVTPPQGNTIYF.

The chain employs TRBV12-3 or TRBV12-4 and TRBJ1-6; 7 bases line up with TRBD1. CDR3 size: 15 residues. Unmatched junction bases numbered 8, after V lost 5 bases and J lost 7 bases. The CDR3 bases are TGTGCCAGCAGTACCCGGGACAGTGGAAATTCACCCCTCCACTTT. Translating gives CASSTRDSGNSPLHF.

Regarding this clonotype: A much larger clone sits a single nucleotide away, making a read error possible. This chain joins TRBV12-3 or TRBV12-4 and TRBJ2-1; D unclear. The CDR3 is 11 residues long. Trimming stripped 3 bases from V and 8 bases from J, with 5 bases between. The CDR3 coding sequence is TGTGCCAGCAGTTTCAATCATGAGCAGTTCTTC. Its translation is CASSFNHEQFF.

CDR3 nucleotide sequence: TGTGCCAGCAGCCAGACCCCAGGGGGGGTCTATGGCTACACCTTC. This translates into CASSQTPGGVYGYTF. The J gene is TRBJ1-2, the V gene TRBV7-6; TRBD1 matches at 7 bases. The trim removed 5 bases at V and 4 bases at J, leaving 10 bases unmatched. Germline CDR1 SGHVS, CDR2 FNYEAQ. This CDR3 contains 15 residues.

This clonotype was seen a handful of times. CDR3 loop: CASSRAGGPDTQYF. In DNA form, the CDR3 reads TGTGCCAGCAGCCGAGCGGGGGGGCCAGATACGCAGTATTTT. The rearrangement uses TRBV12-3 or TRBV12-4 and TRBJ2-3; 10 bases map to TRBD2. Losses at the gene ends were 6 bases for V and 4 bases for J; bases not matched to a gene: 4. CDR3 size: 14 residues.

This clonotype was found a few times. This sequence joins TRBV5-1 and TRBJ2-5, with D perhaps matching TRBD2 (5 bases). V gave up 0 bases and J gave up 2 bases, with 8 bases separating them. The CDR3 extends over 14 amino acids. Germline values: CDR1 SGHRS, CDR2 YFSETQ. In DNA, the CDR3 is TGCGCCAGCAGCTTGGGAAGCGGACAAGAGACCCAGTACTTC. Translating gives CASSLGSGQETQYF. Filled out from reference TRBV5-1 and TRBJ2-5, the complete variable domain reads KAGVTQTPRYLIKTRGQQVTLSCSPISGHRSVSWYQQTPGQGLQFLFEYFSETQRNKGNFPGRFSGRQFSNSRSEMNVSTLELGDSALYLCASSLGSGQETQYFGPGTRLLVL.

The gene calls are TRBV7-8 and TRBJ1-1; D remains unclear. Trimming stripped 3 bases from V and 8 bases from J, with 13 bases between. The germline gives CDR1 SGHVS, CDR2 FQNEAQ. This CDR3 comprises 13 residues. The CDR3 DNA sequence: TGTGCCAGCAGCTTTAACACGGTTGTGGAAGCTTTCTTT. Amino acids: CASSFNTVVEAFF.

The V gene is TRBV27, the J gene TRBJ2-7, with 10 bases identical to TRBD1. The CDR3 totals 13 residues. V trimming: 6 bases; J trimming: 5 bases; junction bases outside the gene matches: 4. CDR1 and CDR2 from the germline V gene are MNHEY and SMNVEV (reference sequence). The CDR3 nucleotides read TGTGCCAGCAGGCCGGGACAGGGGAACGAGCAGTACTTC. Its protein product is CASRPGQGNEQYF.